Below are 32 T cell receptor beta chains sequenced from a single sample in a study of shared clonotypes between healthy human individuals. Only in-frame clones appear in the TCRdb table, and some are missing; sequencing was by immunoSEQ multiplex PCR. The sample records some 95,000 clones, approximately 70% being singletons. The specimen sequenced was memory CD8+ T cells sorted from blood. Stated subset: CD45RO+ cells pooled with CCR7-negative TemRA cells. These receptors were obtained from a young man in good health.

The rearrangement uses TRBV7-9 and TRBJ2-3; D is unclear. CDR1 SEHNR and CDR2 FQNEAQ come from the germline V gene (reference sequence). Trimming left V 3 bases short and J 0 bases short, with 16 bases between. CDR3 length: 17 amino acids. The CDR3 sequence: CASSFPTRSTSTDTQYF. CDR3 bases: TGTGCCAGCAGCTTTCCCACCCGGTCAACTAGCACAGATACGCAGTATTTT.

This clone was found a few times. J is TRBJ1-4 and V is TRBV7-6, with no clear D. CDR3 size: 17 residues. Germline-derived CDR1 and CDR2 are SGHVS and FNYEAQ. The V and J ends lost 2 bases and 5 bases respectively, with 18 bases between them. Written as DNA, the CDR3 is TGTGCCAGCAGCTTAAATGGCAAGGTCCAGGCGAATGAAAAACTGTTTTTT. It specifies CASSLNGKVQANEKLFF.

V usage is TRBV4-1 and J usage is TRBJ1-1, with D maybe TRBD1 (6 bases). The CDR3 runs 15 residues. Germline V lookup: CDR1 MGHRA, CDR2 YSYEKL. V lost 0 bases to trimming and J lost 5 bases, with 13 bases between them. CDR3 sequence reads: CASSQDTRGGTEAFF. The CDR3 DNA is TGCGCCAGCAGCCAAGATACGAGGGGGGGAACTGAAGCTTTCTTT.

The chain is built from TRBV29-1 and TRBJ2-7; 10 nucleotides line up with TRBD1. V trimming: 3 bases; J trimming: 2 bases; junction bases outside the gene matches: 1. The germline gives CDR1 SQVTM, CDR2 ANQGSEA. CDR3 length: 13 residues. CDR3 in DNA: TGCAGCGTTGAGGGGACAGGGGCCTACGAGCAGTACTTC. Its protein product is CSVEGTGAYEQYF.

The DNA for the CDR3 is TGCAGCGTTGAGGCGACAGGGAGAACCTACGAGCAGTACTTC. This sequence encodes CSVEATGRTYEQYF. J is TRBJ2-7 and V is TRBV29-1; 7 bases map to TRBD1. Germline lookup yields CDR1 SQVTM and CDR2 ANQGSEA. With V trimmed by 3 bases and J by 2 bases, 7 bases remained unmatched. CDR3 size: 14 residues.

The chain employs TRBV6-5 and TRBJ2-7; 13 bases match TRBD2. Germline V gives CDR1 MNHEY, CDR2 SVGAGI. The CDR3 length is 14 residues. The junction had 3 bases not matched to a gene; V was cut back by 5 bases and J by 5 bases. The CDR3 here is CASSELAGGHEQYF. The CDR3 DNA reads TGTGCCAGCAGTGAACTAGCGGGAGGGCACGAGCAGTACTTC.

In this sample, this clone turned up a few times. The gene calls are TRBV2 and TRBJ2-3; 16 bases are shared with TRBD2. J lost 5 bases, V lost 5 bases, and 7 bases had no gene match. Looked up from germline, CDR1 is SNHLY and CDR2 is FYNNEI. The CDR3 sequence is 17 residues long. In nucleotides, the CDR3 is TGTGCCAGCAGTCCCGGGACTAGCGGGAGGGCCAAAGATACGCAGTATTTT. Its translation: CASSPGTSGRAKDTQYF.

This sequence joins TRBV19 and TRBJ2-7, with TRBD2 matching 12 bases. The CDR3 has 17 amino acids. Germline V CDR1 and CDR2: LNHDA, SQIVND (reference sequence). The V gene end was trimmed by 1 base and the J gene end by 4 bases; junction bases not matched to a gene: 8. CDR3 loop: CASSIGAWTSGTYEQYF. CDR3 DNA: TGTGCCAGTAGTATAGGGGCGTGGACTAGCGGGACATACGAGCAGTACTTC.

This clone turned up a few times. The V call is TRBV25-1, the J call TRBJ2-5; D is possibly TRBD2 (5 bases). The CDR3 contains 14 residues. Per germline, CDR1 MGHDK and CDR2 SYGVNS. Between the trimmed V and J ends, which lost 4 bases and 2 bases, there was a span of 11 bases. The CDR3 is CASSVGAEQETQYF. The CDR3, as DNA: TGTGCCAGCAGTGTGGGAGCGGAACAAGAGACCCAGTACTTC.

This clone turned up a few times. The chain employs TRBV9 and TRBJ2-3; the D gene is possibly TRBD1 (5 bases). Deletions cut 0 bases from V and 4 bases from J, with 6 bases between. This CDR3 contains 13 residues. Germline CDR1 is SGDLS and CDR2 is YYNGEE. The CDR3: CASSVEGADTQYF. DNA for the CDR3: TGTGCCAGCAGCGTAGAAGGGGCAGATACGCAGTATTTT.

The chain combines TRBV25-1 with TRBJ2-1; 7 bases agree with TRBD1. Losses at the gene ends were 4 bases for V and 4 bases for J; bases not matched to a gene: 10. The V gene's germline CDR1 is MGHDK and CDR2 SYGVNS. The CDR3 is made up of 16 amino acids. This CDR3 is CASSANFRDRYNEQFF. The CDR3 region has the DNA TGTGCCAGCAGTGCTAACTTCCGGGACAGATACAATGAGCAGTTCTTC. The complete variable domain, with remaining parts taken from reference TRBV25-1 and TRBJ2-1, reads EADIYQTPRYLVIGTGKKITLECSQTMGHDKMYWYQQDPGMELHLIHYSYGVNSTEKGDLSSESTVSRIRTEHFPLTLESARPSHTSQYLCASSANFRDRYNEQFFGPGTRLTVL.

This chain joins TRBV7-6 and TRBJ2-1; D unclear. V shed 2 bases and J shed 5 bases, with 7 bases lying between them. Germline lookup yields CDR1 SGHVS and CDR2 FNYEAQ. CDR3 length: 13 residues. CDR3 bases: TGTGCCAGCAGCTTAATGGACGACAATGAGCAGTTCTTC. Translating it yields CASSLMDDNEQFF.

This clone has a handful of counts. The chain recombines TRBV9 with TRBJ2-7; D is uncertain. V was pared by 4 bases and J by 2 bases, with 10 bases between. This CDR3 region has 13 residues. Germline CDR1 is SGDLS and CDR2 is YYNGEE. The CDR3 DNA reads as TGTGCCAGCAGCCCACCCCGGGCCTACGAGCAGTACTTC. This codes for CASSPPRAYEQYF.

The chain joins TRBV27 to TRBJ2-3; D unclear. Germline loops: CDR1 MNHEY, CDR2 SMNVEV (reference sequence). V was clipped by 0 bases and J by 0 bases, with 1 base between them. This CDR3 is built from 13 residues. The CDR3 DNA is TGTGCCAGCAGTTTATCCAGCACAGATACGCAGTATTTT. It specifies CASSLSSTDTQYF.

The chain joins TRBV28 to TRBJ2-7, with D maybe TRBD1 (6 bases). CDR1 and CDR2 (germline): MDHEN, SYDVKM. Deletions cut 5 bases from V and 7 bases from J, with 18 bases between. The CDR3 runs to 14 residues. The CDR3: CASSVRGGSREQYF. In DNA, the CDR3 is TGTGCCAGCAGTGTGAGAGGGGGTTCGAGGGAGCAGTACTTC.

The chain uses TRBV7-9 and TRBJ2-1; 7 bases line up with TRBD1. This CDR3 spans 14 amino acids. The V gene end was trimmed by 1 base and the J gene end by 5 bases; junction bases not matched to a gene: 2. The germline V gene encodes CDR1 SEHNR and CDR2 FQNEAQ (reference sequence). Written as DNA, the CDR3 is TGTGCCAGCAGCTTAGACAGGGGACACAATGAGCAGTTCTTC. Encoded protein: CASSLDRGHNEQFF.

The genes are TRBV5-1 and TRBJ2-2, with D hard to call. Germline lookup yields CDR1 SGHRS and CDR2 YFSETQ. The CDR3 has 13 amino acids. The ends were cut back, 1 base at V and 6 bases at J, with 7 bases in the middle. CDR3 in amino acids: CASSLLRPGELFF. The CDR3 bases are TGCGCCAGCAGCTTGTTGAGGCCCGGGGAGCTGTTTTTT.

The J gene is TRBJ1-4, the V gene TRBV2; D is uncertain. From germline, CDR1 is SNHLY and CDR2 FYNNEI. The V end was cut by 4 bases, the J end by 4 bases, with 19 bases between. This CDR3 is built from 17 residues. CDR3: CASSGGQAEDHNEKLFF. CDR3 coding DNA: TGTGCCAGCAGTGGCGGGCAGGCCGAGGACCATAATGAAAAACTGTTTTTT.

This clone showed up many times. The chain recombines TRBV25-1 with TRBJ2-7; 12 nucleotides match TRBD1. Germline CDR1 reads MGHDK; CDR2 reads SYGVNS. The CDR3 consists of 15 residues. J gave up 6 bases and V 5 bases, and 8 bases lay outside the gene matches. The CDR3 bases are TGTGCCAGCAGTACCCCGCCGGGACAGGGGGCCGAGCAGTACTTC. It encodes CASSTPPGQGAEQYF.

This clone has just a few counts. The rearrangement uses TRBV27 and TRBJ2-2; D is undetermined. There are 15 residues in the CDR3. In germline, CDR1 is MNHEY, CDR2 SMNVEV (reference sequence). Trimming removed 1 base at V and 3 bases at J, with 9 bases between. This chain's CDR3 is CASSLLGAYTGELFF. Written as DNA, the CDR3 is TGTGCCAGCAGTTTATTGGGCGCGTACACCGGGGAGCTGTTTTTT.

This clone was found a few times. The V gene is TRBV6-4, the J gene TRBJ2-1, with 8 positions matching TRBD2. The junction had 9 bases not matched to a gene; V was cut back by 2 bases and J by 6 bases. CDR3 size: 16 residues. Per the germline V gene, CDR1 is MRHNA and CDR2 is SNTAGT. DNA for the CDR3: TGTGCCAGCAGTGACGGGGCGGGAGGCCCTTCCAATGAGCAGTTCTTC. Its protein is CASSDGAGGPSNEQFF.

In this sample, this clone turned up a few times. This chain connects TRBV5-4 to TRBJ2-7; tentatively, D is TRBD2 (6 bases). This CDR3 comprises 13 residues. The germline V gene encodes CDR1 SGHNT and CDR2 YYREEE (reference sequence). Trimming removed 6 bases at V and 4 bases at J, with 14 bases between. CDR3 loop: CASKVGGTYEQYF. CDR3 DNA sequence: TGTGCCAGCAAGGTTGGCGGGACTTACGAGCAGTACTTC.

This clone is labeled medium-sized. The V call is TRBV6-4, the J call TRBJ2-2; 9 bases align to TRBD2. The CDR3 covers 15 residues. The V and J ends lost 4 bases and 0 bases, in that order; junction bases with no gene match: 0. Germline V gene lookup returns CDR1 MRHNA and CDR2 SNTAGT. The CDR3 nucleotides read TGTGCCAGCAGTGCTAGCGGGGCGAACACCGGGGAGCTGTTTTTT. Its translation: CASSASGANTGELFF.

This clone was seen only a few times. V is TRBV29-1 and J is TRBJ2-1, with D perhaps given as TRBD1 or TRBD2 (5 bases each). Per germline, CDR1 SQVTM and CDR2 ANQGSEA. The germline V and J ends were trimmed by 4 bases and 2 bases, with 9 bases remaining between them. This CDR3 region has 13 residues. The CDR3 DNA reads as TGCAGCGTTGGTCAGGGACCCTACAATGAGCAGTTCTTC. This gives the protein CSVGQGPYNEQFF.

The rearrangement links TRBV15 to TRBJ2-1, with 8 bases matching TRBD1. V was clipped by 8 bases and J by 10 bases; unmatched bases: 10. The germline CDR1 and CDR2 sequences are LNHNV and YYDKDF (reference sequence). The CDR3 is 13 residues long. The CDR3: CATAGQENAEQFF. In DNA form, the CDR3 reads TGTGCCACCGCGGGACAGGAGAACGCCGAGCAGTTCTTC.

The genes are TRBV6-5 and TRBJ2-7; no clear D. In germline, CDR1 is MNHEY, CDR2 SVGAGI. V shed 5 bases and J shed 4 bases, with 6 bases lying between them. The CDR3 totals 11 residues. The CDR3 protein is CASSTSYEQYF. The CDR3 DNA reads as TGTGCCAGCAGTACCTCTTACGAGCAGTACTTC.

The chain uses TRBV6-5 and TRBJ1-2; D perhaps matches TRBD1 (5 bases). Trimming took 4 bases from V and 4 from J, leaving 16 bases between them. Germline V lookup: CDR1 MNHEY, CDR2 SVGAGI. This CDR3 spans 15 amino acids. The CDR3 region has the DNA TGTGCCAGCAGTTCCTCAGGGTGGGGCTCCTATGGCTACACCTTC. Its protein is CASSSSGWGSYGYTF.

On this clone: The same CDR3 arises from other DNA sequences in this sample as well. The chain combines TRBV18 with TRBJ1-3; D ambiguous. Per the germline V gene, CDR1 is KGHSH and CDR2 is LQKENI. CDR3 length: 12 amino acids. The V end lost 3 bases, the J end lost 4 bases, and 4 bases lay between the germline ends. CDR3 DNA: TGTGCCAGCTCACCGGGAGGAAACACCATATATTTT. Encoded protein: CASSPGGNTIYF.

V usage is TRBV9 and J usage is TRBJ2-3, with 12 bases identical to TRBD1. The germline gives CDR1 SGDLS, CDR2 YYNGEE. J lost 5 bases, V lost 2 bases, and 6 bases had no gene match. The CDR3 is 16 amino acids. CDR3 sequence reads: CASSVGTGGIEDTQYF. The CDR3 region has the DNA TGTGCCAGCAGCGTTGGGACAGGGGGCATTGAAGATACGCAGTATTTT.

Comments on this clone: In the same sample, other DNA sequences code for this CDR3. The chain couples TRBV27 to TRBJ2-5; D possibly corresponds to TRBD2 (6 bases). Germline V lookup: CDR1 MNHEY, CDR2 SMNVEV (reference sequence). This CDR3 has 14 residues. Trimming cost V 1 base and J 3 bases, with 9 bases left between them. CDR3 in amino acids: CASSLLGGEETQYF. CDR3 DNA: TGTGCCAGCAGTTTATTGGGGGGAGAAGAGACCCAGTACTTC.

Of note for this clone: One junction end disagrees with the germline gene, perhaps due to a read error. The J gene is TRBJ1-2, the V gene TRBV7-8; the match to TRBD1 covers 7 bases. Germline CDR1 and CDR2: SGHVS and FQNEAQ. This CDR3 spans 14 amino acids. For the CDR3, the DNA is TGTGCCTGCAGCTTAGGGGGACAGCTCTATGGCTACACCTTC. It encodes CACSLGGQLYGYTF.

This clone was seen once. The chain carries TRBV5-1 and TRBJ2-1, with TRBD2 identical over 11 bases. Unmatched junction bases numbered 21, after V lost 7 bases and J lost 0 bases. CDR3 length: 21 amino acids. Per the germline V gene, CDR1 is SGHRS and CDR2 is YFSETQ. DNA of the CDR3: TGCGCCAGCGGGTCACAGGGGGCCCTGACTAGCGGGGCAACCTCCTACAATGAGCAGTTCTTC. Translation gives CASGSQGALTSGATSYNEQFF.